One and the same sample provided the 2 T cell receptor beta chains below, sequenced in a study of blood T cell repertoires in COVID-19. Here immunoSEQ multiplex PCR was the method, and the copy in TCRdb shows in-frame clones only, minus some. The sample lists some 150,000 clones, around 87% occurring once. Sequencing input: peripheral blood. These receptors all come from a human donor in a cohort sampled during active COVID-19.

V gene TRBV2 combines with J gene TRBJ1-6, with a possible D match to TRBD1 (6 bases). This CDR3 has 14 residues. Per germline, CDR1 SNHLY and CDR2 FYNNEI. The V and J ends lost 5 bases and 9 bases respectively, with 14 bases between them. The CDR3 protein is CASSLDRQSSPLHF. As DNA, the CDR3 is TGTGCCAGCAGTCTAGACAGGCAAAGTTCACCCCTCCACTTT.

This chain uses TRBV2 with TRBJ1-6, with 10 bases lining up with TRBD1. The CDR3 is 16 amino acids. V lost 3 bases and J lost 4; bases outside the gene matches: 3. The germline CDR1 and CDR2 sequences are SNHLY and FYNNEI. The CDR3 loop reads CASSEGTGAYNSPLHF. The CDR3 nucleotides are TGTGCCAGCAGTGAGGGGACAGGGGCGTATAATTCACCCCTCCACTTT.